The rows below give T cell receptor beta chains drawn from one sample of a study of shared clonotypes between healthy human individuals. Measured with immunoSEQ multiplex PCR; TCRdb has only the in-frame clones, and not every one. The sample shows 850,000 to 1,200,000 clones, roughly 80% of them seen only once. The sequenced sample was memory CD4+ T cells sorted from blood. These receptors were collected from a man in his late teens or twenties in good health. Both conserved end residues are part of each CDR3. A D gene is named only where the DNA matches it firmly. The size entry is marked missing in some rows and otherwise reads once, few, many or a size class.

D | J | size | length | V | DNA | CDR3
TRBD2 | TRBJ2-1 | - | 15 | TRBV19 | TGTGCCAGTAGTAGTTTAGCGGGAACCTCCGATGAGCAGTTCTTC | CASSSLAGTSDEQFF
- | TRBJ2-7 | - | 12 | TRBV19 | TGTGCCAGTAGCAAAGGGCCCTACGAGCAGTACTTC | CASSKGPYEQYF
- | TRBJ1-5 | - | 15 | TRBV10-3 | TGTGCCATTAGGCAGGGGTTGGACAGCAATCAGCCCCAGCATTTT | CAIRQGLDSNQPQHF
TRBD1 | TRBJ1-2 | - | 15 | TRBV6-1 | TGTGCCAGCAGTGAAGCGTTCGGGACAGGCTATGGCTACACCTTC | CASSEAFGTGYGYTF
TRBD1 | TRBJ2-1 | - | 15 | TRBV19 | TGTGCCAGTAGTCGAGCCGGGACAGGGAAGAATGAGCAGTTCTTC | CASSRAGTGKNEQFF
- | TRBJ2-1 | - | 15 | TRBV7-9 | TGTGCCAGCTCCAAGTGGGCCAGCTCCTACAATGAGCAGTTCTTC | CASSKWASSYNEQFF
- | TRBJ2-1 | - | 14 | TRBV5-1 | TGCGCCAGCAGTCGCTCGGGGAGTGACGATGAGCAGTTCTTC | CASSRSGSDDEQFF
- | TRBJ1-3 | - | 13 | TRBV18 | TGTGCCAGCTCAAGCGGTATTGGAAACACCATATATTTT | CASSSGIGNTIYF
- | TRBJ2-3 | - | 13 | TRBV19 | TGTGCCAGTAGTGTGGGCCGTACAGATACGCAGTATTTT | CASSVGRTDTQYF
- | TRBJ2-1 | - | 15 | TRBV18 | TGTGCCAGCTCACCATCGGCGGGGTCCTACAATGAGCAGTTCTTC | CASSPSAGSYNEQFF
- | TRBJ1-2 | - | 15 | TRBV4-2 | TGTGCCAGCAGCCAAGTATCATTACTGAACTATGGCTACACCTTC | CASSQVSLLNYGYTF
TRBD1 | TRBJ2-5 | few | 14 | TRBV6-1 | TGTGCCAGCCGGGGACAGGGGAATTCGGAGACCCAGTACTTC | CASRGQGNSETQYF
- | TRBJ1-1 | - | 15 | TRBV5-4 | TGTGCCAGCAGCTTGGGAGGGGTGGGGAACACTGAAGCTTTCTTT | CASSLGGVGNTEAFF
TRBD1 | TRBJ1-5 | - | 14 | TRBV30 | TGTGCCTGGAGTTCCGGGACAGCTTTTCAGCCCCAGCATTTT | CAWSSGTAFQPQHF
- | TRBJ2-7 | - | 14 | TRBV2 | TGTGCCAGCAGGGGGGTCCGGACAGACGGACCCGAGTACTTC | CASRGVRTDGPEYF
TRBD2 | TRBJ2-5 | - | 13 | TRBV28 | TGTGCCAGCAGGCGCGGGGGACAAGAGACCCAGTACTTC | CASRRGGQETQYF